A selection of T cell receptor beta chains follows, all from one sample in a study of cytomegalovirus exposure and HLA in healthy donors. The method was immunoSEQ multiplex PCR; TCRdb's version includes in-frame clones alone and lacks a portion of them. Of some 150,000 clones listed, almost 80% are singletons. The source material was PBMCs. These receptors all stem from a woman aged 40 to 55 in good health and CMV-seropositive. Each CDR3 is given with its conserved first and last residue. D genes are given only for firm matches. Part of the rows lack a size; the others show once, few, many or a class for expanded clones.

j_gene: TRBJ1-1
v_gene: TRBV6-1
d_gene: TRBD1
len: 15
abundance: once
CDR3aa: CASSTQGTGGVEAFF
CDR3nt: TGTGCCAGCAGTACCCAGGGGACAGGGGGCGTTGAAGCTTTCTTT

j_gene: TRBJ2-6
v_gene: TRBV28
d_gene: TRBD1
len: 16
abundance: -
CDR3aa: CASWAGTGVGANVLTF
CDR3nt: TGTGCCAGCTGGGCCGGAACAGGGGTTGGGGCCAACGTCCTGACTTTC

j_gene: TRBJ1-4
v_gene: TRBV18
d_gene: -
len: 15
abundance: -
CDR3aa: CASSPPGKANEKLFF
CDR3nt: TGTGCCAGCTCACCACCGGGCAAAGCTAATGAAAAACTGTTTTTT

j_gene: TRBJ2-7
v_gene: TRBV15
d_gene: -
len: 13
abundance: -
CDR3aa: CATSRDRGYEQYF
CDR3nt: TGTGCCACCAGCAGAGACAGGGGCTACGAGCAGTACTTC

j_gene: TRBJ2-2
v_gene: TRBV9
d_gene: -
len: 16
abundance: few
CDR3aa: CASSVMSGTNTGELFF
CDR3nt: TGTGCCAGCAGCGTAATGTCCGGGACGAACACCGGGGAGCTGTTTTTT

j_gene: TRBJ2-7
v_gene: TRBV6-5
d_gene: TRBD1
len: 14
abundance: -
CDR3aa: CASRLGQGAVEQYF
CDR3nt: TGTGCCAGCAGGCTCGGACAGGGGGCTGTCGAGCAGTACTTC

j_gene: TRBJ1-2
v_gene: TRBV21-1
d_gene: -
len: 14
abundance: -
CDR3aa: CASFGDRGDYGYTF
CDR3nt: TGTGCCAGTTTTGGGGACAGGGGGGACTATGGCTACACCTTC

j_gene: TRBJ1-6
v_gene: TRBV19
d_gene: TRBD1
len: 14
abundance: -
CDR3aa: CASKPGTVNSPLHF
CDR3nt: TGTGCCAGTAAACCCGGGACAGTTAATTCACCCCTCCACTTT

j_gene: TRBJ2-3
v_gene: TRBV19
d_gene: -
len: 13
abundance: -
CDR3aa: CASRRTSTDTQYF
CDR3nt: TGTGCCAGTAGACGGACTAGCACAGATACGCAGTATTTT

j_gene: TRBJ2-6
v_gene: TRBV18
d_gene: -
len: 16
abundance: few
CDR3aa: CASSTGVSSGANVLTF
CDR3nt: TGTGCCAGCTCAACGGGAGTGAGCTCTGGGGCCAACGTCCTGACTTTC

j_gene: TRBJ2-3
v_gene: TRBV7-2
d_gene: -
len: 15
abundance: -
CDR3aa: CASSLAGHNTDTQYF
CDR3nt: TGTGCCAGCAGCTTAGCGGGGCACAACACAGATACGCAGTATTTT

j_gene: TRBJ1-4
v_gene: TRBV2
d_gene: TRBD1
len: 15
abundance: -
CDR3aa: CASSQQGAYNEKLFF
CDR3nt: TGTGCCAGCAGCCAACAGGGGGCCTATAATGAAAAACTGTTTTTT

j_gene: TRBJ1-2
v_gene: TRBV11-1
d_gene: TRBD1
len: 14
abundance: -
CDR3aa: CASSYGQGERGYTF
CDR3nt: TGTGCCAGCAGCTACGGACAGGGAGAACGTGGCTACACCTTC

j_gene: TRBJ2-1
v_gene: TRBV10-1
d_gene: -
len: 14
abundance: -
CDR3aa: CASSESAGLGEQFF
CDR3nt: TGCGCCAGCAGTGAGTCCGCAGGGTTAGGCGAGCAGTTCTTC

j_gene: TRBJ2-1
v_gene: TRBV2
d_gene: TRBD2
len: 16
abundance: once
CDR3aa: CASSEVVAGGHGEQFF
CDR3nt: TGTGCCAGCAGTGAAGTGGTAGCGGGGGGGCATGGTGAGCAGTTCTTC

j_gene: TRBJ1-1
v_gene: TRBV5-1
d_gene: -
len: 13
abundance: -
CDR3aa: CASSIQGNTEAFF
CDR3nt: TGCGCCAGCAGCATTCAGGGGAACACTGAAGCTTTCTTT

j_gene: TRBJ2-3
v_gene: TRBV9
d_gene: TRBD1
len: 16
abundance: -
CDR3aa: CASSAASGQGGDTQYF
CDR3nt: TGTGCCAGCAGCGCTGCGTCGGGACAGGGTGGTGATACGCAGTATTTT

j_gene: TRBJ2-5
v_gene: TRBV10-3
d_gene: TRBD2
len: 13
abundance: -
CDR3aa: CAISDGEGETQYF
CDR3nt: TGTGCCATCAGTGACGGGGAGGGAGAGACCCAGTACTTC

j_gene: TRBJ2-3
v_gene: TRBV6-1
d_gene: -
len: 15
abundance: -
CDR3aa: CASSAGGPSTDTQYF
CDR3nt: TGTGCCAGCAGTGCAGGTGGGCCTAGCACAGATACGCAGTATTTT

j_gene: TRBJ2-1
v_gene: TRBV19
d_gene: TRBD2
len: 17
abundance: -
CDR3aa: CASSVTWTSGGWNEQFF
CDR3nt: TGTGCCAGTAGTGTAACCTGGACTAGCGGGGGGTGGAATGAGCAGTTCTTC

j_gene: TRBJ2-3
v_gene: TRBV25-1
d_gene: -
len: 13
abundance: few
CDR3aa: CASSFTVADTQYF
CDR3nt: TGTGCCAGCAGTTTCACAGTTGCAGATACGCAGTATTTT

j_gene: TRBJ2-7
v_gene: TRBV29-1
d_gene: -
len: 13
abundance: few
CDR3aa: CSAEDSTNYEQYF
CDR3nt: TGCAGCGCCGAAGACAGCACCAACTACGAGCAGTACTTC

j_gene: TRBJ1-1
v_gene: TRBV6-5
d_gene: -
len: 15
abundance: few
CDR3aa: CASSYAAGVNTEAFF
CDR3nt: TGTGCCAGCAGTTACGCCGCAGGCGTGAACACTGAAGCTTTCTTT

j_gene: TRBJ2-7
v_gene: TRBV9
d_gene: TRBD1
len: 14
abundance: once
CDR3aa: CASSVDVLDRQQYF
CDR3nt: TGTGCCAGCAGCGTCGACGTACTGGACAGGCAGCAGTACTTC

j_gene: TRBJ2-5
v_gene: TRBV5-1
d_gene: TRBD2
len: 15
abundance: -
CDR3aa: CASSLTGGGGETQYF
CDR3nt: TGCGCCAGCAGCTTGACGGGTGGCGGGGGAGAGACCCAGTACTTC

j_gene: TRBJ1-3
v_gene: TRBV2
d_gene: TRBD1
len: 15
abundance: -
CDR3aa: CASSTGGSSGNTIYF
CDR3nt: TGTGCCAGCAGTACAGGGGGCAGCTCTGGAAACACCATATATTTT